This T cell receptor (beta chain) was captured by sequencing in a study of blood T cell repertoires in COVID-19. Study-level information: Spain, Italy and the United States supplied samples that represented acute and convalescent COVID-19.

Methods used by the authors: It was from reference gene primer amplification that nucleated cell counts were estimated. Method: immunoSEQ multiplex PCR; TCRdb's copy keeps in-frame clones and lacks some. V, J and clone size were drawn from that table, and D and trimming were deduced from the DNA. The repertoire includes about 90,000 clones, approximately 80% of them detected once, and nearly 3.5% sits in the top ten. The sequencing sample was made of peripheral blood. This receptor was identified in a man aged 45-65 years with acute or convalescent COVID-19.

The CDR3 DNA is TGTGCCAGCTCAAAGTACGGACAGGGCGCCTACGAGCAGTACTTC. This sequence encodes CASSKYGQGAYEQYF. The chain couples TRBV18 to TRBJ2-7; the match to TRBD1 covers 8 bases. Germline CDR1 and CDR2: KGHSH and LQKENI. There are 15 residues in the CDR3. V trimming: 5 bases; J trimming: 2 bases; junction bases outside the gene matches: 8.